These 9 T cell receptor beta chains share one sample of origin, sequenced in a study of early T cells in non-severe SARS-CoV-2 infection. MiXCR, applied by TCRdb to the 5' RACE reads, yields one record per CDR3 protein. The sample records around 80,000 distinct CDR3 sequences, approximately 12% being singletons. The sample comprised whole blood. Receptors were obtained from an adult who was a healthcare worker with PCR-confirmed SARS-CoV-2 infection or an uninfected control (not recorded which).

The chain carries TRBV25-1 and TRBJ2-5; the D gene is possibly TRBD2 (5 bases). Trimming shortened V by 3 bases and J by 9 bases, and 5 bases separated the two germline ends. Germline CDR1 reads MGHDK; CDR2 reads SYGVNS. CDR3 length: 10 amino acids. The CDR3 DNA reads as TGTGCCAGCAGTGAGAGGGCCCAGTACTTC. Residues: CASSERAQYF.

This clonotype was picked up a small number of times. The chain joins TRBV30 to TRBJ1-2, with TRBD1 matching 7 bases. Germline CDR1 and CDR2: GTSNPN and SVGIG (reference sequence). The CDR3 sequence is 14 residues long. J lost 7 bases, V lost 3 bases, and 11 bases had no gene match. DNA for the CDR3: TGTGCCTGGAGCGCCGTAAGGGGGCAACGTGGCTACACCTTC. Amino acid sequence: CAWSAVRGQRGYTF. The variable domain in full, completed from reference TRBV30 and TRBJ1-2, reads SQTIHQWPATLVQPVGSPLSLECTVEGTSNPNLYWYRQAAGRGLQLLFYSVGIGQISSEVPQNLSASRPQDRQFILSSKKLLLSDSGFYLCAWSAVRGQRGYTFGSGTRLTVV.

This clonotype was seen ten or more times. In DNA form, the CDR3 reads TGCAGTGCTAGGATACAGGGAGGGACTGAAGCTTTCTTT. This sequence encodes CSARIQGGTEAFF. V gene TRBV20-1 combines with J gene TRBJ1-1, with D possibly being TRBD1 (6 bases). CDR1 DFQATT and CDR2 SNEGSKA come from the germline V gene (reference sequence). V lost 3 bases to trimming and J lost 5 bases, with 13 bases between them. The CDR3 is 13 residues long.

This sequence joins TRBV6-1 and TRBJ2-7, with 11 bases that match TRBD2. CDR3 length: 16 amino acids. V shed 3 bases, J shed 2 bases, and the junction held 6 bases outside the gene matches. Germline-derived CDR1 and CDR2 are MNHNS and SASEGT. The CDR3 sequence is CASSELAGGGAYEQYF. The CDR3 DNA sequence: TGTGCCAGCAGTGAGCTAGCGGGAGGAGGGGCCTACGAGCAGTACTTC.

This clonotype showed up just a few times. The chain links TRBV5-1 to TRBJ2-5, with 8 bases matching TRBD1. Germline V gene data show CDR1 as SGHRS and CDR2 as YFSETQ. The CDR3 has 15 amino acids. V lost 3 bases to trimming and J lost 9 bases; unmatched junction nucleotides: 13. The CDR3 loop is CASSSPDRGLLSQYF. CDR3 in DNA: TGCGCCAGCAGCTCGCCCGACAGGGGCCTACTGTCCCAGTACTTC.

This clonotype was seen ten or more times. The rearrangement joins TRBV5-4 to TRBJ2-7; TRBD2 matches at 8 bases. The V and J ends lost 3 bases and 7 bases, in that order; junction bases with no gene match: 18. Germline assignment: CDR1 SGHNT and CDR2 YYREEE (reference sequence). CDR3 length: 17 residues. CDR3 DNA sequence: TGTGCCAGCAGCTCCCTTGGGGTAGCGGGACGGTCGTGGGAGCAGTACTTC. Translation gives CASSSLGVAGRSWEQYF.

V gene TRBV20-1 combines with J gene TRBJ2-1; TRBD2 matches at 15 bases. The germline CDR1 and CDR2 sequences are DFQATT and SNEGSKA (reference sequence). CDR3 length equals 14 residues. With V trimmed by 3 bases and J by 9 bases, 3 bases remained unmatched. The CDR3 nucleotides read TGCAGTGCTAGTAGGGGACTAGCGGGAGGTGAGCAGTTCTTC. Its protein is CSASRGLAGGEQFF.

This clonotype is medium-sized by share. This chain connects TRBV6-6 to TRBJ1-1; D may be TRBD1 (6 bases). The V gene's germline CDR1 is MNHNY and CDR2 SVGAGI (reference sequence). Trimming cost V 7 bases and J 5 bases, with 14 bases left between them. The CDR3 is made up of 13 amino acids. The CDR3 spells CASMLRGGTEAFF. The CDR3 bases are TGTGCCAGCATGCTAAGGGGGGGGACTGAAGCTTTCTTT.

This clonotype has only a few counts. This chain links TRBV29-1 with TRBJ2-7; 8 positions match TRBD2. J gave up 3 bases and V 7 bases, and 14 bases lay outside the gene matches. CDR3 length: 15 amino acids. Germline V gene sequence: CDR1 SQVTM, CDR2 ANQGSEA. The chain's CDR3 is CSAREGGSPIYEQYF. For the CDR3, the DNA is TGCAGCGCCCGGGAGGGGGGCTCTCCCATCTACGAGCAGTACTTC.